This T cell receptor (beta chain) derives from a study of tissue T cells after allogeneic stem cell transplantation. There are 15 residues in the CDR3. Germline V gene data show CDR1 as KGHTA and CDR2 as FQNQQP. About this clone itself: Gene names denote mouse genes. Sequencing ends 1 residue short of the CDR3 end; the germline J gene provides the rest.

Documented time point: mouse harvest day 7 after allogeneic transplant. Each mouse received 10^7 T-cell-depleted marrow cells plus 10^6 splenic CD5+ T cells by tail vein. The repertoire was sequenced with immunoSEQ multiplex PCR; TCRdb's copy has only in-frame clones and lacks some. The sample has fewer than 10,000 clones; about 48% are singletons. The sample consisted of gut tissue. V is TRBV23 and J is TRBJ2-5. The sequence came from a female BALB/c mouse given C57BL/6 T cells with graft-versus-host disease after an allogeneic hematopoietic cell transplant. The covered CDR3 bases are TGCTCCAGCAGTCAATCCGGGTCTAACCAAGACACCCAGTAC. This gives the protein CSSSQSGSNQDTQY. The full CDR3 protein is CSSSQSGSNQDTQYF.